This TCR beta chain comes out of a study of OX40 agonist ivuxolimab in advanced cancers. Study background: Hepatocellular carcinoma, melanoma, renal cell or head and neck cancer affected the dose-escalation patients.

Of note for this clone: The antigen is unknown.

The V and J ends lost 7 bases and 0 bases, in that order; junction bases with no gene match: 6. This CDR3 spans 14 amino acids. Germline V CDR1 and CDR2: MNHNS, SASEGT. Overall study results and limits: With doses of 0.1 to 3.0 mg/kg, CD4+ and CD8+ blood T cells had undergone clonal expansion by week 6.

TCRdb keeps only in-frame clones here, not all; method: immunoSEQ multiplex PCR. The repertoire holds 21,000 or so clones, roughly 80% seen once, with 30% to 35% in the top ten. The material sequenced was CD4+ or CD8+ T cells sorted from blood, taken in a trial of the OX40 agonist ivuxolimab. The origin of this receptor is an adult with an advanced solid tumor such as melanoma, head and neck, liver or kidney cancer. The chain combines TRBV6-1 with TRBJ2-7, with 7 bases identical to TRBD1. The CDR3 protein is CASTYAGGSYEQYF. The CDR3 nucleotides read TGTGCCAGCACCTATGCAGGGGGCTCCTACGAGCAGTACTTC.